These 27 T cell receptor beta chains came from one sample sequenced in a study of blood T cell repertoires in COVID-19 (dated by TCRdb to about 2020). The receptor library was made with the immunoSEQ multiplex PCR assay. Drawn from immuneACCESS, this table holds only the in-frame rearrangements with V and J called that TCRdb kept. Clones are partly lost; checked studies trace under half to an unresolved V gene and leave the rest unexplained. This sample gives more than 45,000 clones in total; approximately 90% of them show up just once. The ten biggest clones cover roughly 1.4% of the sample. The sample was peripheral blood. These receptors were obtained from a man aged 55-75 years with acute or convalescent COVID-19.

The chain carries TRBV30 and TRBJ1-4; D is perhaps TRBD1 (5 bases). V was clipped by 3 bases and J by 7 bases, with 12 bases between them. CDR1 is GTSNPN, CDR2 SVGIG, per germline (reference sequence). The CDR3 spans 13 residues. This CDR3 reads CAWSVGGGEKLFF. CDR3 in DNA: TGTGCCTGGAGCGTCGGGGGTGGTGAAAAACTGTTTTTT.

The rearrangement links TRBV27 to TRBJ2-7; 10 bases match TRBD2. This CDR3 is 14 amino acids long. CDR1 and CDR2 (germline): MNHEY, SMNVEV (reference sequence). V dropped 6 bases and J dropped 2; count of bases not matched to a gene: 4. The CDR3 loop reads CASRIAGGTYEQYF. CDR3 nucleotides: TGTGCCAGCAGGATAGCGGGAGGAACCTACGAGCAGTACTTC.

The genes are TRBV28 and TRBJ1-2; 10 positions agree with TRBD1. The CDR3 runs to 17 residues. V was pared by 3 bases and J by 8 bases, with 15 bases of the junction left unmatched. Germline V lookup: CDR1 MDHEN, CDR2 SYDVKM. The DNA of the CDR3 is TGTGCCAGCAGTTTGGGGAACCTTCGACAGGGGGCGGAAGGCTACACCTTC. As protein: CASSLGNLRQGAEGYTF.

The V call is TRBV28, the J call TRBJ2-1, with 11 bases aligning to TRBD2. Germline V gene lookup returns CDR1 MDHEN and CDR2 SYDVKM. This CDR3 has 16 amino acids. After removal of 5 bases from V and 7 bases from J, the junction contained 10 bases not matched to a gene. CDR3 nucleotide sequence: TGTGCCAGCAGTCCCTCGACTAGCGGGACGACGAATGAGCAGTTCTTC. Its translation is CASSPSTSGTTNEQFF. Full variable domain (remainder filled in from reference TRBV28 and TRBJ2-1): DVKVTQSSRYLVKRTGEKVFLECVQDMDHENMFWYRQDPGLGLRLIYFSYDVKMKEKGDIPEGYSVSREKKERFSLILESASTNQTSMYLCASSPSTSGTTNEQFFGPGTRLTVL.

The chain employs TRBV7-8 and TRBJ2-1, with 8 bases identical to TRBD2. This CDR3 has 16 residues. Germline CDR1 is SGHVS and CDR2 is FQNEAQ. V trimming: 2 bases; J trimming: 8 bases; junction bases outside the gene matches: 11. CDR3 protein: CASSLSLPSGFDEQFF. The CDR3 region has the DNA TGTGCCAGCAGCTTATCTTTGCCTAGCGGGTTCGATGAGCAGTTCTTC.

The chain couples TRBV6-2 or TRBV6-3 to TRBJ2-2; TRBD1 aligns across 9 bases. Germline V CDR1 and CDR2: MNHEY, SVGEGT. The CDR3 is made up of 15 amino acids. The V and J ends lost 5 bases and 4 bases, in that order; junction bases with no gene match: 5. The CDR3 loop is CASSRRTGATGELFF. CDR3 coding DNA: TGTGCCAGCAGTAGAAGGACAGGGGCCACCGGGGAGCTGTTTTTT.

The chain employs TRBV28 and TRBJ1-6; D unclear. CDR3 length: 14 amino acids. Deletions cut 6 bases from V and 7 bases from J, with 13 bases between. Germline V lookup: CDR1 MDHEN, CDR2 SYDVKM. The CDR3 nucleotides are TGTGCCAGCAGCCCTAGAACCTTAAATTCACCCCTCCACTTT. This codes for CASSPRTLNSPLHF.

The rearrangement uses TRBV3-1 (or the pseudogene TRBV3-2) and TRBJ2-7; the D is unclear. The length of the CDR3 is 11 residues. V was cut by 5 bases and J by 2 bases, with 4 bases left in between. Germline V gene sequence: CDR1 LGHDT, CDR2 YNNKEL (reference sequence). The DNA of the CDR3 is TGTGCCAGCAGCACTGCCTACGAGCAGTACTTC. Encoded protein: CASSTAYEQYF.

The V and J genes are TRBV11-3 and TRBJ2-2; no clear D. V lost 5 bases, J lost 1 base, and 14 bases lay in between. CDR3 length equals 16 residues. The germline V gene has CDR1 SGHNT and CDR2 YENEEA. This CDR3 reads CASSLPGYLNTGELFF. DNA of the CDR3: TGTGCCAGCAGCCTCCCCGGGTACCTGAACACCGGGGAGCTGTTTTTT.

The chain recombines TRBV7-3 with TRBJ1-4; the D gene is possibly TRBD1 (5 bases). CDR1 SGHTA and CDR2 FQGTGA come from the germline V gene. The ends were cut back, 4 bases at V and 4 bases at J, with 16 bases in the middle. The CDR3 runs 16 residues. CDR3 bases: TGTGCCAGCAGCTCGGGCCTTAGGGGCGGTAATGAAAAACTGTTTTTT. Encoded protein: CASSSGLRGGNEKLFF. The full variable domain, in which reference TRBV7-3 and TRBJ1-4 provide the parts outside the CDR3, is GAGVSQTPSNKVTEKGKYVELRCDPISGHTALYWYRQSLGQGPEFLIYFQGTGAADDSGLPNDRFFAVRPEGSVSTLKIQRTERGDSAVYLCASSSGLRGGNEKLFFGSGTQLSVL.

The genes are TRBV11-3 and TRBJ2-2, with TRBD2 matching 9 bases. CDR1 is SGHNT, CDR2 YENEEA, per germline. Trimming took 2 bases from V and 3 from J; bases not matched to a gene: 1. There are 15 residues in the CDR3. CDR3 sequence (DNA): TGTGCCAGCAGCTTAAGGACTAGCGACACCGGGGAGCTGTTTTTT. This sequence encodes CASSLRTSDTGELFF.

This clone has a single count. The J gene is TRBJ2-5, the V gene TRBV7-2; the match to TRBD2 covers 7 bases. Germline V gives CDR1 SGHTA, CDR2 FQGNSA. Trimming removed 5 bases from V and 5 bases from J; junction bases left unmatched: 8. There are 14 residues in the CDR3. CDR3 sequence (DNA): TGTGCCAGCAGCCCGCCAGCGGGATGGGAGACCCAGTACTTC. Amino acids: CASSPPAGWETQYF.

V usage is TRBV3-1 (or the pseudogene TRBV3-2) and J usage is TRBJ1-1; the match to TRBD1 covers 7 bases. Germline assignment: CDR1 LGHDT and CDR2 YNNKEL (reference sequence). The length of the CDR3 is 18 residues. The J segment lost 2 bases and the V segment lost 0 bases, leaving 12 bases of the junction unmatched. The CDR3 loop reads CASSQDLPGGLGNTEAFF. The CDR3, as DNA: TGTGCCAGCAGCCAAGATCTTCCAGGGGGTCTAGGCAACACTGAAGCTTTCTTT.

The chain recombines TRBV19 with TRBJ2-4; TRBD1 matches 9 bases. V shed 5 bases, J shed 3 bases, and the junction held 5 bases outside the gene matches. Germline CDR1 LNHDA, CDR2 SQIVND (reference sequence). This CDR3 region has 15 residues. Here the CDR3 DNA reads TGTGCCAGTAGTTTGCGGACAGGGGACAAAAACATTCAGTACTTC. Amino acids: CASSLRTGDKNIQYF.

The chain's CDR3 is CASSLDLGDEKLFF. CDR3 nucleotides: TGTGCCAGCAGTTTGGATCTCGGGGATGAAAAACTGTTTTTT. The chain links TRBV27 to TRBJ1-4; D call uncertain. V lost 3 bases and J 6 bases, leaving 11 bases between the germline ends. The germline gives CDR1 MNHEY, CDR2 SMNVEV (reference sequence). The CDR3 loop spans 14 amino acids. Together with reference TRBV27 and TRBJ1-4, the CDR3 gives the full variable domain: EAQVTQNPRYLITVTGKKLTVTCSQNMNHEYMSWYRQDPGLGLRQIYYSMNVEVTDKGDVPEGYKVSRKEKRNFPLILESPSPNQTSLYFCASSLDLGDEKLFFGSGTQLSVL.

This clone appeared once. This rearrangement joins TRBV4-1 to TRBJ2-2; TRBD2 matches at 9 bases. The CDR3 runs 15 residues. V was clipped by 1 base and J by 5 bases; unmatched bases: 2. Germline assignment: CDR1 MGHRA and CDR2 YSYEKL. The CDR3 here is CASSQATSGTGELFF. The CDR3 coding sequence is TGCGCCAGCAGCCAAGCAACTAGCGGGACCGGGGAGCTGTTTTTT.

This clone was seen once. The rearrangement joins TRBV29-1 to TRBJ2-1, with D unclear. V lost 5 bases and J lost 4, with 9 bases in between. CDR1 and CDR2 from the germline V gene are SQVTM and ANQGSEA. This CDR3 contains 12 residues. CDR3 loop: CSVLRRYNEQFF. As DNA, the CDR3 is TGCAGCGTTCTCAGGCGATACAATGAGCAGTTCTTC.

The chain combines TRBV7-2 with TRBJ2-2, with D tentatively TRBD1 (7 bases). Trimming took off 5 bases at V and 7 bases at J, with 20 bases between the two ends. CDR1 and CDR2 (germline): SGHTA, FQGNSA. The CDR3 has 16 amino acids. CDR3 in amino acids: CASSQGGLASFGELFF. CDR3 nucleotides: TGTGCCAGCAGCCAGGGGGGTCTAGCGTCGTTCGGGGAGCTGTTTTTT. Filled out from reference TRBV7-2 and TRBJ2-2, the complete variable domain reads GAGVSQSPSNKVTEKGKDVELRCDPISGHTALYWYRQSLGQGLEFLIYFQGNSAPDKSGLPSDRFSAERTGGSVSTLTIQRTQQEDSAVYLCASSQGGLASFGELFFGEGSRLTVL.

This clone was seen a single time. The chain carries TRBV5-1 and TRBJ1-1, with 8 bases matching TRBD1. Germline V gene lookup returns CDR1 SGHRS and CDR2 YFSETQ. The CDR3 is made up of 15 amino acids. Trimming cost V 6 bases and J 4 bases; bases outside gene matches: 11. As DNA, the CDR3 is TGCGCCAGCAAGACCCTAACAGGGGGAGGCACTGAAGCTTTCTTT. It is translated as CASKTLTGGGTEAFF.

The J gene is TRBJ2-7, the V gene TRBV9; 11 nucleotides align to TRBD1. J was trimmed by 3 bases and V by 3 bases; bases with no gene match: 5. CDR3 size: 15 residues. Germline values: CDR1 SGDLS, CDR2 YYNGEE. As DNA, the CDR3 is TGTGCCAGCAGCGACGGGACAGGGGGAAACTACGAGCAGTACTTC. This codes for CASSDGTGGNYEQYF.

The chain combines TRBV9 with TRBJ2-1; the D gene is possibly TRBD2 (5 bases). This CDR3 is 15 amino acids long. Germline lookup yields CDR1 SGDLS and CDR2 YYNGEE. V lost 1 base, J lost 3 bases, and 11 bases lay in between. CDR3 DNA sequence: TGTGCCAGCAGCGTAATGAGCGGATACTACAATGAGCAGTTCTTC. This encodes CASSVMSGYYNEQFF.

CDR3 amino acids: CASSEGVANYGYTF. In nucleotides, the CDR3 is TGCGCCAGCAGCGAAGGGGTAGCCAACTATGGCTACACCTTC. This chain links TRBV4-3 with TRBJ1-2; the D gene is possibly TRBD1 (5 bases). Germline CDR1 reads LGHNA; CDR2 reads YSLEER. The CDR3 spans 14 residues. The germline V and J ends were trimmed by 5 bases and 2 bases, with 12 bases remaining between them.

The CDR3 DNA reads as TGTGCCAGCGCAAAGGACAGCACAACTAATGAAAAACTGTTTTTT. As protein: CASAKDSTTNEKLFF. This rearrangement joins TRBV2 to TRBJ1-4, with a tentative D call TRBD1 (6 bases). Germline values: CDR1 SNHLY, CDR2 FYNNEI. The CDR3 runs to 15 residues. Trimming took 8 bases from V and 0 from J, leaving 13 bases between them. The complete variable domain, with remaining parts taken from reference TRBV2 and TRBJ1-4, reads EPEVTQTPSHQVTQMGQEVILRCVPISNHLYFYWYRQILGQKVEFLVSFYNNEISEKSEIFDDQFSVERPDGSNFTLKIRSTKLEDSAMYFCASAKDSTTNEKLFFGSGTQLSVL.

This chain links TRBV11-3 with TRBJ1-2, with D unresolved. This CDR3 has 14 residues. The V end was cut by 3 bases, the J end by 0 bases, with 8 bases between. CDR1 and CDR2 from the germline V gene are SGHNT and YENEEA. CDR3 DNA sequence: TGTGCCAGCAGCTTCGGTACAGCTAACTATGGCTACACCTTC. It encodes CASSFGTANYGYTF.

The chain couples TRBV7-3 to TRBJ2-1; 9 bases map to TRBD2. CDR3 length: 16 amino acids. V trimming: 2 bases; J trimming: 7 bases; junction bases outside the gene matches: 9. Germline CDR1 is SGHTA and CDR2 is FQGTGA. This CDR3 is CASSLGSGRNENEQFF. The CDR3 nucleotides read TGTGCCAGCAGCTTAGGTAGCGGGAGAAACGAGAATGAGCAGTTCTTC.

The chain employs TRBV29-1 and TRBJ2-3, with TRBD1 matching 11 bases. The V segment lost 7 bases and the J segment 3 bases; nucleotides outside the gene matches: 12. Germline CDR1 is SQVTM and CDR2 is ANQGSEA. This CDR3 region has 16 residues. The CDR3: CSATPGTGGWTDTQYF. CDR3 nucleotide sequence: TGCAGCGCTACGCCAGGGACAGGGGGGTGGACAGATACGCAGTATTTT.

The chain carries TRBV5-1 and TRBJ2-3, with D perhaps TRBD1 (6 bases). Trimming cost V 1 base and J 4 bases, with 13 bases left between them. The CDR3 consists of 15 residues. Germline V gene data show CDR1 as SGHRS and CDR2 as YFSETQ. CDR3 nucleotides: TGCGCCAGCAGCTTGTATACAGGGTGGGCAGATACGCAGTATTTT. This sequence encodes CASSLYTGWADTQYF.